Here is one T cell receptor (beta chain) with its context. The sample comes from a study of glioma-infiltrating T cells after dendritic cell vaccination. In the study overall: Between about 2002 and 2012, patients got autologous tumor lysate-pulsed dendritic cell vaccines.

The primer mix had 60 V beta and 13 J beta primers. Clones were read by immunoSEQ multiplex PCR, and TCRdb kept only the in-frame ones, dropping some. The repertoire consists of about 92,000 clones, with under 90% occurring once and the leading ten covering approximately 14%. Trimming cost V 3 bases and J 6 bases; bases outside gene matches: 3. CDR1 LGHNA and CDR2 YSLEER come from the germline V gene. The CDR3 is 13 amino acids. This sequence was found in a human donor with glioblastoma. The sample in question was blood, obtained before dendritic cell vaccination. The chain carries TRBV4-3 and TRBJ1-2; 8 positions agree with TRBD1. The CDR3 nucleotides are TGCGCCAGCAGCCAGGACAGGGTTGATGGCTACACCTTC. Amino acid sequence: CASSQDRVDGYTF.